This TCR beta chain appears in the sequencing data of a study of regulatory T cells in long-lasting Graves disease. General study results and limits: Patients with persistent Graves' had lower TCR diversity than newly diagnosed patients.

This clonotype has a count of ten or more. The antigen remains unidentified. The time point here: newly diagnosed GD, antithyroid drugs for less than 3 months. With RNA extracted from PBMCs as input, the TCR library was made. Germline V gene sequence: CDR1 SGHTA, CDR2 FQGNSA. V was shortened by 6 bases and J by 0 bases, with 3 bases between the two germline ends. CDR3 length: 11 amino acids. Arm-PCR of CDR3 regions and iRepertoire HTBI primers were the basis on which TCR beta libraries were built. TCRdb reprocessed the multiplex PCR reads with MiXCR, giving one entry per CDR3 protein. The sample includes around 250,000 distinct CDR3 sequences, around 19% of them seen just once.

The sample in question was peripheral blood mononuclear cells (PBMCs), obtained at new diagnosis, from a patient treated with antithyroid drugs. The source is a female donor with Graves disease. V gene TRBV7-2 combines with J gene TRBJ2-7; D not certain. The DNA for the CDR3 is TGTGCCAGCAGACTCTCCTACGAGCAGTACTTC. Amino acid sequence: CASRLSYEQYF.